This TCR beta chain was retrieved from a study of blood T cell repertoires in COVID-19. Germline CDR1 LNHDA, CDR2 SQIVND (reference sequence). Trimming left V 3 bases short and J 1 base short, with 9 bases between. This CDR3 spans 14 amino acids. Sequencing was performed with immunoSEQ multiplex PCR; in TCRdb, only in-frame clones are kept and a portion is missing. The table has 130,000 or so clones, 80% to 85% seen once. The source is a man in his sixties with acute or convalescent COVID-19. What was sequenced was peripheral blood. The chain employs TRBV19 and TRBJ1-1; D not certain. The CDR3 DNA follows: TGTGCCAGTAGTATTAGAAGAGCGAACACTGAAGCTTTCTTT. The encoded protein is CASSIRRANTEAFF.